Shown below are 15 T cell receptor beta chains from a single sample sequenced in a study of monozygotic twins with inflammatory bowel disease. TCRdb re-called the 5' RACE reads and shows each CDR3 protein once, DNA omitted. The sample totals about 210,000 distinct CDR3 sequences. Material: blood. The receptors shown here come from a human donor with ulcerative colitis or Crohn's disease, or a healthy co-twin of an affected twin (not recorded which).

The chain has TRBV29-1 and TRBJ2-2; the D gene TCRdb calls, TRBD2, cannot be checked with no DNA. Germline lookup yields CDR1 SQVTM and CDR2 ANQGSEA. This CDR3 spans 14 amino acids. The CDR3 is CSVSPSGRDGELFF.

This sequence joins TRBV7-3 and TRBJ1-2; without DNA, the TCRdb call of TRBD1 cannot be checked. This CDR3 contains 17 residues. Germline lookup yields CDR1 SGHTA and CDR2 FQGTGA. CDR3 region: CASSLVARGSRNYGYTF. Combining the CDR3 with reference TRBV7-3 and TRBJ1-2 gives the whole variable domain GAGVSQTPSNKVTEKGKYVELRCDPISGHTALYWYRQSLGQGPEFLIYFQGTGAADDSGLPNDRFFAVRPEGSVSTLKIQRTERGDSAVYLCASSLVARGSRNYGYTFGSGTRLTVV.

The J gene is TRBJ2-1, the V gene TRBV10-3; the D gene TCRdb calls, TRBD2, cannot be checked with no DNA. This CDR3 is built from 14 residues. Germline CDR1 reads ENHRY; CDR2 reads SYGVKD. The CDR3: CAISGGQGGDEQFF.

The CDR3: CASTVGTSVSNEQFF. The chain is built from TRBV19 and TRBJ2-1; TCRdb proposes TRBD2, but this gene call is untestable without DNA. CDR1 and CDR2 from the germline V gene are LNHDA and SQIVND (reference sequence). CDR3 length equals 15 residues.

The CDR3 sequence: CASSFSGGATDTQYF. The chain joins TRBV5-1 to TRBJ2-3; as DNA is missing, the TRBD2 call by TCRdb cannot be tested. Germline V CDR1 and CDR2: SGHRS, YFSETQ. This CDR3 has 15 residues.

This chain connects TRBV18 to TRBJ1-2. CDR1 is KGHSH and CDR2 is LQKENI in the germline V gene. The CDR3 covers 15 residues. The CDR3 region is CASSNSGVLQDGYTF.

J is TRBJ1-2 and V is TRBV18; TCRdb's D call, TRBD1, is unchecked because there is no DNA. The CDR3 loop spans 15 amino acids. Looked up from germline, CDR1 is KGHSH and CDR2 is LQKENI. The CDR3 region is CASSPDQQDNYGYTF.

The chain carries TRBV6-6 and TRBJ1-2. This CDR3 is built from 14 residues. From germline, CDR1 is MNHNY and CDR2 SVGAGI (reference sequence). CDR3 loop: CASSDSSREYGYTF.

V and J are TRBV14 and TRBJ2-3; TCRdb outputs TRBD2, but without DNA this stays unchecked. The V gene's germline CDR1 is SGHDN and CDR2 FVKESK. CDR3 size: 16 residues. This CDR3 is CASSQDAAGGTDTQYF.

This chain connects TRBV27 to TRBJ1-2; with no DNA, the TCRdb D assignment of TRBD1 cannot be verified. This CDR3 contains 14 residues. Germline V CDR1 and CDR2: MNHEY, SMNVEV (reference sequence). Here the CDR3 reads CASSSRPTLDGYTF.

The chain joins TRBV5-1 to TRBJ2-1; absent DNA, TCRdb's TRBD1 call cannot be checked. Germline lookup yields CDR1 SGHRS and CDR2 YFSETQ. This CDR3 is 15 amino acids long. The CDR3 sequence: CASSLRDTLYNEQFF.

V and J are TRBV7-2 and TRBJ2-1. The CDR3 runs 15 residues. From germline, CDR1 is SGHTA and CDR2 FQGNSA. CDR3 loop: CASSSRGDLYNEQFF.

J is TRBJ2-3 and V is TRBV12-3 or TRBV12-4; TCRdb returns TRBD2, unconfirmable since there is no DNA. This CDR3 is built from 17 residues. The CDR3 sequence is CASSSSSTSGFTDTQYF.

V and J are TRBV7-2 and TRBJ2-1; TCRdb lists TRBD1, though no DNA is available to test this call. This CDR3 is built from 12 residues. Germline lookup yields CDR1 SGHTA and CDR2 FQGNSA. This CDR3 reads CASSLVGREHFF.

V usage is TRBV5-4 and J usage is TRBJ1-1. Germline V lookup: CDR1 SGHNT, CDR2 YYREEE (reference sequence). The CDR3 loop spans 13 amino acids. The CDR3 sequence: CASSLELNTEAFF. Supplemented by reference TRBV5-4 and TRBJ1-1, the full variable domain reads ETGVTQSPTHLIKTRGQQVTLRCSSQSGHNTVSWYQQALGQGPQFIFQYYREEENGRGNFPPRFSGLQFPNYSSELNVNALELDDSALYLCASSLELNTEAFFGQGTRLTVV.